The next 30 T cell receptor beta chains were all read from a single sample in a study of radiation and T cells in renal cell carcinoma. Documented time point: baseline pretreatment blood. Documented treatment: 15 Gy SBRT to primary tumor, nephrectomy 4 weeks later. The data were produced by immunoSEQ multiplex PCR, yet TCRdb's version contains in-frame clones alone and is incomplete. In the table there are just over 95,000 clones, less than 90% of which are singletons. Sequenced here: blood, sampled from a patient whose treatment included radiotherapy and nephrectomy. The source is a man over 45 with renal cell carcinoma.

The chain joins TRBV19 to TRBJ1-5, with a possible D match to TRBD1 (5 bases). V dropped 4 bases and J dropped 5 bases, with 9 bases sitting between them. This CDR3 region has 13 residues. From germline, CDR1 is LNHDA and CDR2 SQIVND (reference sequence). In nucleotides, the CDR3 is TGTGCCAGTAGTAAGGGACGGGATCAGCCCCAGCATTTT. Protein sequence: CASSKGRDQPQHF.

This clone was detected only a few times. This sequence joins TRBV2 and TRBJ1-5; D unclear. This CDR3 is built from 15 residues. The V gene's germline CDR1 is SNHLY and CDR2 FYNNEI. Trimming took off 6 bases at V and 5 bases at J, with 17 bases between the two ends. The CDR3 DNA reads TGTGCCAGCAGGAGGACCTCATTAGCAGATCAGCCCCAGCATTTT. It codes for CASRRTSLADQPQHF.

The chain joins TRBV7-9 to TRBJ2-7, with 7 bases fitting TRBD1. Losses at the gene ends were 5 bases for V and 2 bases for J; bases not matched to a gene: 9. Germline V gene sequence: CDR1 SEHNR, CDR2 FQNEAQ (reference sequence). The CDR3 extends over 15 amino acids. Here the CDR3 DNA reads TGTGCCAGCAGCCGGCTTGACAGGGAGACCTACGAGCAGTACTTC. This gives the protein CASSRLDRETYEQYF. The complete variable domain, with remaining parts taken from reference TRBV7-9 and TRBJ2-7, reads DTGVSQNPRHKITKRGQNVTFRCDPISEHNRLYWYRQTLGQGPEFLTYFQNEAQLEKSRLLSDRFSAERPKGSFSTLEIQRTEQGDSAMYLCASSRLDRETYEQYFGPGTRLTVT.

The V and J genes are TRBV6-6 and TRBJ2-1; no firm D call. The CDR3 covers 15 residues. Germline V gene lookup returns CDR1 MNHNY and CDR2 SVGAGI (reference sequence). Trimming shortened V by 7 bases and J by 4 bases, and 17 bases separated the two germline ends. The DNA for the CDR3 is TGTGCCAGCAACCTGGGTAGCTTAGGGTACAATGAGCAGTTCTTC. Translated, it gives CASNLGSLGYNEQFF.

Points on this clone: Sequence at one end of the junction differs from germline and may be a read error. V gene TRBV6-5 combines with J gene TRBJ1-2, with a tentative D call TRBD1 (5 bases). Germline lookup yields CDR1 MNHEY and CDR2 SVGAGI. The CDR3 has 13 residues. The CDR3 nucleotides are TGTGCCAGCAGCTCACGTTGGGGCCGCCATGCCGTCTTC. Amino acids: CASSSRWGRHAVF.

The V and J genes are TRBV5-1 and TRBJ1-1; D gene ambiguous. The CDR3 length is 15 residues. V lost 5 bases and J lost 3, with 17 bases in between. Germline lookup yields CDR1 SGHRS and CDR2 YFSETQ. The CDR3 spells CASSPILTGHTEAFF. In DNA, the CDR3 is TGCGCCAGCAGTCCTATTTTGACTGGGCACACTGAAGCTTTCTTT.

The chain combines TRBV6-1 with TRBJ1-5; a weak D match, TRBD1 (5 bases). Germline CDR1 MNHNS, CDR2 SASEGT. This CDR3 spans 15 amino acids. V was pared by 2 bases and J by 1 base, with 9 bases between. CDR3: CASSETWGSNQPQHF. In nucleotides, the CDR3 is TGTGCCAGCAGTGAAACGTGGGGGAGCAATCAGCCCCAGCATTTT.

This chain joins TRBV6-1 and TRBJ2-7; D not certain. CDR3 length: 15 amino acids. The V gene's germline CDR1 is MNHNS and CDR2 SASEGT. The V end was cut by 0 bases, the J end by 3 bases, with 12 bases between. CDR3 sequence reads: CASSEAWGSIYEQYF. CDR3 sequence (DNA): TGTGCCAGCAGTGAAGCCTGGGGTTCAATCTACGAGCAGTACTTC.

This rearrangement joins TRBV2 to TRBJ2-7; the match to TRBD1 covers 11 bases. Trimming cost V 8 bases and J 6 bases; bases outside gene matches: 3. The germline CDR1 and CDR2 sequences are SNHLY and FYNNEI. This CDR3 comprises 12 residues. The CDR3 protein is CASGQGAFEQYF. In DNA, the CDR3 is TGTGCCAGCGGACAGGGGGCCTTCGAGCAGTACTTC. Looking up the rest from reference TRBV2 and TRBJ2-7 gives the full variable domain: EPEVTQTPSHQVTQMGQEVILRCVPISNHLYFYWYRQILGQKVEFLVSFYNNEISEKSEIFDDQFSVERPDGSNFTLKIRSTKLEDSAMYFCASGQGAFEQYFGPGTRLTVT.

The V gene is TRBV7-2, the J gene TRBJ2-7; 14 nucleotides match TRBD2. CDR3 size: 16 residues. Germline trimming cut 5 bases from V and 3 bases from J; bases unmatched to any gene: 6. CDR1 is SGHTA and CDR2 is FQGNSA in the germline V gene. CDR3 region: CASSAGLAGANYEQYF. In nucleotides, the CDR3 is TGTGCCAGCAGCGCGGGACTAGCGGGAGCTAACTACGAGCAGTACTTC. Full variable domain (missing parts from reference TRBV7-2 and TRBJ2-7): GAGVSQSPSNKVTEKGKDVELRCDPISGHTALYWYRQSLGQGLEFLIYFQGNSAPDKSGLPSDRFSAERTGGSVSTLTIQRTQQEDSAVYLCASSAGLAGANYEQYFGPGTRLTVT.

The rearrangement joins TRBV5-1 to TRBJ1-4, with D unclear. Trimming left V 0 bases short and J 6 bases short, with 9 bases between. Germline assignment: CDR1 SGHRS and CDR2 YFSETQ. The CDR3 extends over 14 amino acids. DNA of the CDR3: TGCGCCAGCAGCTTGGAACTCGGGGATGAAAAACTGTTTTTT. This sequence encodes CASSLELGDEKLFF.

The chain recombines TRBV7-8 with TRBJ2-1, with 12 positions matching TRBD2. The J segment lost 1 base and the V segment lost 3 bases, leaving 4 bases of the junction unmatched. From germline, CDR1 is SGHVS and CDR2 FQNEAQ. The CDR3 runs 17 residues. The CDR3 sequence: CASSFQLAGGSYNEQFF. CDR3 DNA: TGTGCCAGCAGCTTTCAACTAGCGGGAGGTTCCTACAATGAGCAGTTCTTC.

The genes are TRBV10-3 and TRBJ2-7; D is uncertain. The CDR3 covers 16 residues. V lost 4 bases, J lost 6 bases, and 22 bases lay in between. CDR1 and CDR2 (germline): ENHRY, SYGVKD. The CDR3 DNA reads TGTGCCATCAGTGCGGCTCGAGTGGGTGAATTTGGCGAGCAGTACTTC. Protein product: CAISAARVGEFGEQYF.

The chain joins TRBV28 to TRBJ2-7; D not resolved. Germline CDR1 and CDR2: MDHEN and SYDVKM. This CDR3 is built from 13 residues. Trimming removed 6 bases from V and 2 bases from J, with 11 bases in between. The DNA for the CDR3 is TGTGCCAGCAGCTTAAACGGTCCCTACGAGCAGTACTTC. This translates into CASSLNGPYEQYF.

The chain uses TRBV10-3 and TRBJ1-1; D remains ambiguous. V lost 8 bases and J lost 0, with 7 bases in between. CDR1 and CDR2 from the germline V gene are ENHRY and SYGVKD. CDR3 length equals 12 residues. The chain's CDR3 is CAIGRLNTEAFF. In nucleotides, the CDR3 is TGTGCCATCGGACGGTTGAACACTGAAGCTTTCTTT.

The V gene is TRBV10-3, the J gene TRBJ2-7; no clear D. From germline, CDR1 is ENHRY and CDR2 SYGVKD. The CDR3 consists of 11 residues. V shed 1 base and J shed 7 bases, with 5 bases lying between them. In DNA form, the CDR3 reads TGTGCCATCAGTGAGTTCAGTGAGCAGTACTTC. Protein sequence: CAISEFSEQYF.

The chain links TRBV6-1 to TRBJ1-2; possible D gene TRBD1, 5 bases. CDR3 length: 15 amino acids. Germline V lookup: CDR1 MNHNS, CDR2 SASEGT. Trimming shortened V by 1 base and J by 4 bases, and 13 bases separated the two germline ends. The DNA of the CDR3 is TGTGCCAGCAGTGAAGGCGGGGGGGAACCCTATGGCTACACCTTC. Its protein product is CASSEGGGEPYGYTF.

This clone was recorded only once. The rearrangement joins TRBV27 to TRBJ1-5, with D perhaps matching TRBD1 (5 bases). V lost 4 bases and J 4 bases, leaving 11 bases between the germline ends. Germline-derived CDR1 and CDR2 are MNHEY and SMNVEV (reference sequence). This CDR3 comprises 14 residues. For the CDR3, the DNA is TGTGCCAGCAGTTCAGGGTTTGGAAATCAGCCCCAGCATTTT. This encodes CASSSGFGNQPQHF.

CDR3 amino acids: CASSTPDREDYGYTF. CDR3 DNA: TGTGCCAGCAGCACACCGGACAGGGAAGACTATGGCTACACCTTC. V usage is TRBV7-3 and J usage is TRBJ1-2, with 8 nucleotides matching TRBD1. Germline V lookup: CDR1 SGHTA, CDR2 FQGTGA. The CDR3 has 15 residues. The J segment lost 3 bases and the V segment lost 5 bases, leaving 8 bases of the junction unmatched.

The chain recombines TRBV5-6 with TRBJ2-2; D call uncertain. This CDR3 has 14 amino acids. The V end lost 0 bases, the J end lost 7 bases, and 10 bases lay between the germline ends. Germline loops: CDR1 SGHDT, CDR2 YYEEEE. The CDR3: CASSLVVRGGELFF. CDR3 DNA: TGTGCCAGCAGCTTGGTTGTACGCGGCGGGGAGCTGTTTTTT.

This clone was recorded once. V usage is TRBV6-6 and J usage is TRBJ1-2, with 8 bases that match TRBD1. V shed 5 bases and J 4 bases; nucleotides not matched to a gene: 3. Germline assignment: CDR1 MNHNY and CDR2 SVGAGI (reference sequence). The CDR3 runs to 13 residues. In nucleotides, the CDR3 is TGTGCCAGCAGTAACGACAGGGGCTATGGCTACACCTTC. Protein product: CASSNDRGYGYTF.

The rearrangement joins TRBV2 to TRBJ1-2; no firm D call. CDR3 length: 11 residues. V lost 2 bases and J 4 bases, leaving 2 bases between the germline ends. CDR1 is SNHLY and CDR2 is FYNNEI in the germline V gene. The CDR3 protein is CASSESYGYTF. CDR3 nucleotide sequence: TGTGCCAGCAGTGAAAGCTATGGCTACACCTTC.

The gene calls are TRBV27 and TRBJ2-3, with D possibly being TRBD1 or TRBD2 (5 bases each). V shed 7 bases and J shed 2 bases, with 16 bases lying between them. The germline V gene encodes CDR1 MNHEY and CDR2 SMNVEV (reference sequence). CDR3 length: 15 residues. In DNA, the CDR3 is TGTGCCAGCACCCGGGGCAGGGCCCTCACAGATACGCAGTATTTT. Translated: CASTRGRALTDTQYF.

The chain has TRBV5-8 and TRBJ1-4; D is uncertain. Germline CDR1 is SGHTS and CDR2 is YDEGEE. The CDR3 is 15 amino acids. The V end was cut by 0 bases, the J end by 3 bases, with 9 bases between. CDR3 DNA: TGTGCCAGCAGCTTGGGGGGTGTTTCTAATGAAAAACTGTTTTTT. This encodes CASSLGGVSNEKLFF.

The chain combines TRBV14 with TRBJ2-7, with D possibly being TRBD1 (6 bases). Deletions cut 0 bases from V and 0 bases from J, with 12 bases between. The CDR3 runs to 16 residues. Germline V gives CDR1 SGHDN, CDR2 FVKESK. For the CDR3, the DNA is TGTGCCAGCAGCCAAGAGACAGGCTCATACTCCTACGAGCAGTACTTC. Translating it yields CASSQETGSYSYEQYF.

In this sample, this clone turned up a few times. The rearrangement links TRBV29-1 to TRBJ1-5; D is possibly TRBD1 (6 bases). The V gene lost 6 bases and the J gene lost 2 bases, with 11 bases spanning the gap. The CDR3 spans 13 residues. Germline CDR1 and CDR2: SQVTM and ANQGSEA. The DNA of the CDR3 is TGCAGCGTCTCACAGGGCGGCAATCAGCCCCAGCATTTT. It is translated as CSVSQGGNQPQHF. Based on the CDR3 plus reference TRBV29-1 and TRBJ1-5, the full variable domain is SAVISQKPSRDICQRGTSLTIQCQVDSQVTMMFWYRQQPGQSLTLIATANQGSEATYESGFVIDKFPISRPNLTFSTLTVSNMSPEDSSIYLCSVSQGGNQPQHFGDGTRLSIL.

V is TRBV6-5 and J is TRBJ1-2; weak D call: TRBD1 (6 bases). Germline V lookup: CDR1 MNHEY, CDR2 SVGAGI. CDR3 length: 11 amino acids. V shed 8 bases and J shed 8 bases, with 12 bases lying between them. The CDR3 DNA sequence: TGTGCCAGCGCGGGGGGCGGGGGCTACACCTTC. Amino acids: CASAGGGGYTF.

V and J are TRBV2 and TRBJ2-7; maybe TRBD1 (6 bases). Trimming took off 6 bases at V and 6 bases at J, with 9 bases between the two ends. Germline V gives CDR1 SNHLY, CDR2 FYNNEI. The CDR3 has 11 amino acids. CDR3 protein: CASRQGSEQYF. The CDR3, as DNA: TGTGCCAGCAGACAGGGTTCCGAGCAGTACTTC.

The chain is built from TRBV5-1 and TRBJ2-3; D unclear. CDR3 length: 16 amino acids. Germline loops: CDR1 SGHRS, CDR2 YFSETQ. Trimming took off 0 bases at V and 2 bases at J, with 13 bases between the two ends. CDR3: CASSLGARSNTDTQYF. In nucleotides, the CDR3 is TGCGCCAGCAGCTTGGGGGCTCGCTCAAACACAGATACGCAGTATTTT.

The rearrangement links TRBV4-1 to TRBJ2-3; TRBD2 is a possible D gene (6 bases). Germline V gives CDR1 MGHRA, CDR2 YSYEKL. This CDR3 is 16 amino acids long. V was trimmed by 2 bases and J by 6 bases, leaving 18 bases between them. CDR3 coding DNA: TGCGCCAGCAGCCAAACCGGGAGCCAAGGATCCGATACGCAGTATTTT. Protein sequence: CASSQTGSQGSDTQYF.